The 21 T cell receptor beta chains below all came from one sample that was sequenced in a study of OX40 agonist ivuxolimab in advanced cancers. Only in-frame clones appear in the TCRdb table, and some are missing; sequencing was by immunoSEQ multiplex PCR. Of about 60,000 clones listed, roughly 80% are singletons. The starting material was CD4+ or CD8+ T cells sorted from blood, obtained in a trial of the OX40 agonist ivuxolimab. The receptors were sampled from an adult with an advanced solid tumor such as melanoma, head and neck, liver or kidney cancer.

The chain is built from TRBV27 and TRBJ2-5, with D possibly TRBD2 on 7 matching bases. The V gene's germline CDR1 is MNHEY and CDR2 SMNVEV (reference sequence). V dropped 6 bases and J dropped 5 bases, with 19 bases sitting between them. This CDR3 contains 15 residues. The CDR3 DNA reads as TGTGCCAGCAGACCGCGGGGAGGGGGTGGCGAGACCCAGTACTTC. It yields the protein CASRPRGGGGETQYF.

The CDR3: CASSQGGTGFNYGYTF. The CDR3 DNA reads as TGCGCCAGCAGCCAAGGAGGTACAGGATTTAACTATGGCTACACCTTC. The chain joins TRBV4-1 to TRBJ1-2; possibly TRBD1 for D (5 bases). The V and J ends lost 1 base and 1 base respectively, with 13 bases between them. This CDR3 spans 16 amino acids. In germline, CDR1 is MGHRA, CDR2 YSYEKL.

This clone has just a few counts. The V call is TRBV6-7, the J call TRBJ2-7; TRBD2 aligns across 13 bases. TRBV6-7 is flagged as an ORF with uncertain function. The V and J ends lost 6 bases and 0 bases, in that order; junction bases with no gene match: 5. This CDR3 is 16 amino acids long. Here the CDR3 reads CASRTSGRKSSYEQYV. For the CDR3, the DNA is TGTGCCAGCAGGACTAGCGGGAGGAAGAGCTCCTACGAGCAGTACGTC.

Concerning this clone: The junction shows a germline mismatch at one end, possibly a read error. The chain is built from TRBV18 and TRBJ2-3; D may correspond to TRBD1 or TRBD2 (5 bases each). This CDR3 is built from 15 residues. Germline V gives CDR1 KGHSH, CDR2 LQKENI. CDR3 in DNA: TGTGCCAGCCCACCACGGGACCAGGACACAGATACGCAGTATTTT. Residues: CASPPRDQDTDTQYF.

A remark on this clone: The same CDR3 is also encoded by other DNA sequences in this sample. The chain links TRBV7-7 to TRBJ1-2; D gene ambiguous. Trimming removed 3 bases from V and 7 bases from J, with 6 bases in between. CDR1 is SSHAT, CDR2 FNYEAQ, per germline (reference sequence). This CDR3 spans 11 amino acids. The CDR3, as DNA: TGTGCCAGCAGCTTTTCGATTGGCTACACCTTC. Translated, it gives CASSFSIGYTF.

The chain recombines TRBV2 with TRBJ2-1, with a tentative D call TRBD2 (5 bases). The CDR3 has 13 residues. The germline gives CDR1 SNHLY, CDR2 FYNNEI. V dropped 1 base and J dropped 8 bases, with 9 bases sitting between them. The DNA of the CDR3 is TGTGCCAGCAGTGAAGACCTAGCTGATGAGCAGTTCTTC. Protein product: CASSEDLADEQFF. Drawing the rest from reference TRBV2 and TRBJ2-1, the complete variable domain is EPEVTQTPSHQVTQMGQEVILRCVPISNHLYFYWYRQILGQKVEFLVSFYNNEISEKSEIFDDQFSVERPDGSNFTLKIRSTKLEDSAMYFCASSEDLADEQFFGPGTRLTVL.

CDR3 region: CASSAQQNTEAFF. CDR3 bases: TGTGCCAGCAGCGCACAGCAGAACACTGAAGCTTTCTTT. The V gene is TRBV7-2, the J gene TRBJ1-1, with D unclear. The CDR3 runs to 13 residues. Germline V gene sequence: CDR1 SGHTA, CDR2 FQGNSA. V gave up 5 bases and J gave up 1 base, with 8 bases separating them. The full variable domain, with the rest looked up from reference TRBV7-2 and TRBJ1-1, is GAGVSQSPSNKVTEKGKDVELRCDPISGHTALYWYRQSLGQGLEFLIYFQGNSAPDKSGLPSDRFSAERTGGSVSTLTIQRTQQEDSAVYLCASSAQQNTEAFFGQGTRLTVV.

V usage is TRBV6-5 and J usage is TRBJ1-1, with no clear D. Between the trimmed V and J ends, which lost 6 bases and 4 bases, there was a span of 12 bases. Germline-derived CDR1 and CDR2 are MNHEY and SVGAGI. This CDR3 comprises 13 residues. CDR3 nucleotide sequence: TGTGCCAGCAGCCCGGGGATCTTCACTGAAGCTTTCTTT. Its translation: CASSPGIFTEAFF.

The chain combines TRBV29-1 with TRBJ1-4; weak D call: TRBD1 (6 bases). The CDR3 has 11 residues. The V end lost 3 bases, the J end lost 8 bases, and 7 bases lay between the germline ends. CDR1 and CDR2 (germline): SQVTM, ANQGSEA. The CDR3 DNA reads as TGCAGCGTTGATAGGGGGGAAAAACTGTTTTTT. It translates to CSVDRGEKLFF. Drawing the rest from reference TRBV29-1 and TRBJ1-4, the complete variable domain is SAVISQKPSRDICQRGTSLTIQCQVDSQVTMMFWYRQQPGQSLTLIATANQGSEATYESGFVIDKFPISRPNLTFSTLTVSNMSPEDSSIYLCSVDRGEKLFFGSGTQLSVL.

CDR3 sequence: CAISAGQGWDTIYF. For the CDR3, the DNA is TGTGCCATCAGTGCCGGACAGGGATGGGACACCATATATTTT. The V call is TRBV10-3, the J call TRBJ1-3, with TRBD1 identical over 8 bases. Germline CDR1 is ENHRY and CDR2 is SYGVKD. The CDR3 extends over 14 amino acids. With V trimmed by 4 bases and J by 8 bases, 7 bases remained unmatched.

The gene calls are TRBV20-1 and TRBJ2-1, with D unclear. Trimming stripped 5 bases from V and 3 bases from J, with 5 bases between. CDR1 DFQATT and CDR2 SNEGSKA come from the germline V gene (reference sequence). The CDR3 totals 11 residues. The CDR3 reads CSAPDYNEQFF. The CDR3 DNA sequence: TGCAGTGCTCCAGACTACAATGAGCAGTTCTTC.

The chain is built from TRBV19 and TRBJ2-3; 10 bases are a match to TRBD2. Unmatched junction bases numbered 10, after V lost 3 bases and J lost 1 base. The CDR3 contains 18 residues. Germline V gives CDR1 LNHDA, CDR2 SQIVND (reference sequence). The chain's CDR3 is CASSIRASGSVGTDTQYF. CDR3 sequence (DNA): TGTGCCAGTAGTATTCGGGCTAGCGGGAGTGTCGGCACAGATACGCAGTATTTT.

The V gene is TRBV7-3, the J gene TRBJ1-1; D is unclear. CDR1 is SGHTA, CDR2 FQGTGA, per germline. V gave up 7 bases and J gave up 1 base, with 10 bases separating them. The CDR3 extends over 13 amino acids. DNA for the CDR3: TGTGCCAGCACCCAATCGGCGAACACTGAAGCTTTCTTT. Its translation is CASTQSANTEAFF.

This clone showed up just once. The chain is built from TRBV2 and TRBJ2-3; TRBD2 matches at 8 bases. Unmatched junction bases numbered 5, after V lost 8 bases and J lost 4 bases. The CDR3 spans 13 residues. Germline CDR1 and CDR2: SNHLY and FYNNEI. CDR3 coding DNA: TGTGCCAGCGAGCGGGAGTGGGCAGATACGCAGTATTTT. It translates to CASEREWADTQYF.

This chain joins TRBV5-1 and TRBJ1-2; weak D call: TRBD1 (5 bases). This CDR3 has 15 residues. Germline loops: CDR1 SGHRS, CDR2 YFSETQ. The V and J ends lost 5 bases and 1 base respectively, with 15 bases between them. Written as DNA, the CDR3 is TGCGCCAGCAGGGGGGGTCCAAACGATAACTATGGCTACACCTTC. Its translation: CASRGGPNDNYGYTF.

This rearrangement joins TRBV6-5 to TRBJ1-1; D not certain. The CDR3 loop spans 13 amino acids. Trimming removed 0 bases at V and 7 bases at J, with 9 bases between. CDR1 and CDR2 from the germline V gene are MNHEY and SVGAGI. The CDR3 sequence: CASSYSDALEAFF. DNA for the CDR3: TGTGCCAGCAGTTACTCAGACGCTCTTGAAGCTTTCTTT.

The genes are TRBV10-3 and TRBJ2-3; 7 positions agree with TRBD2. After removal of 11 bases from V and 1 base from J, the junction contained 9 bases not matched to a gene. Germline lookup yields CDR1 ENHRY and CDR2 SYGVKD. This CDR3 is 14 amino acids long. This chain's CDR3 is CAATQREGTDTQYF. CDR3 in DNA: TGTGCCGCAACCCAGCGGGAAGGCACAGATACGCAGTATTTT.

The chain is built from TRBV9 and TRBJ2-1, with D perhaps matching TRBD2 (8 bases). V lost 0 bases and J lost 14, with 21 bases in between. The CDR3 extends over 15 amino acids. Germline V gene sequence: CDR1 SGDLS, CDR2 YYNGEE. CDR3 protein: CASSVVEETGTRKFF. CDR3 nucleotide sequence: TGTGCCAGCAGCGTAGTAGAAGAGACAGGGACTAGAAAGTTCTTC.

The chain combines TRBV11-2 with TRBJ2-7, with 9 bases identical to TRBD1. The junction had 8 bases not matched to a gene; V was cut back by 1 base and J by 4 bases. The CDR3 has 16 amino acids. Germline V gene sequence: CDR1 SGHAT, CDR2 FQNNGV. The CDR3 nucleotides read TGTGCCAGCAGCTTAGGGGGGACAGGGAACGGGTACGAGCAGTACGTC. Translation: CASSLGGTGNGYEQYV.

This clone was detected only a few times. The rearrangement uses TRBV11-2 and TRBJ2-1; no reliable D call. The germline CDR1 and CDR2 sequences are SGHAT and FQNNGV. CDR3 size: 15 residues. Trimming removed 1 base from V and 0 bases from J, with 7 bases in between. In DNA form, the CDR3 reads TGTGCCAGCAGCTTAGTCAGACACTCCTACAATGAGCAGTTCTTC. This codes for CASSLVRHSYNEQFF.

V gene TRBV30 combines with J gene TRBJ2-7; tentatively, D is TRBD2 (5 bases). The CDR3 spans 13 residues. From germline, CDR1 is GTSNPN and CDR2 SVGIG (reference sequence). V was trimmed by 0 bases and J by 5 bases, leaving 11 bases between them. CDR3 residues: CAWSVQQEDEQYF. The CDR3 DNA reads TGTGCCTGGAGTGTACAGCAGGAGGACGAGCAGTACTTC.